The 7 T cell receptor beta chains below all came from one sample that was sequenced in a study of beta chain features in type 1 diabetes. The study, taken as a whole, reports: There was a moderate but significant shortening of TCRB CDR3s in all four CD4+ subsets of Type 1 diabetes patients.

What was sequenced were expressed TCRB transcripts, since all of the isolated RNA had been reverse transcribed. This table comes from immunoSEQ multiplex PCR, and its TCRdb copy is limited to in-frame clones, with some not included. In the table there are more than 250,000 clones, around an eighth of which are singletons. Their antigens remain unidentified. Sequencing input: naive CD4+ T cells from blood. All receptors come from a man between 25 and 39 years old with type 1 diabetes.

This clone has more than one count but fewer than ten. J is TRBJ2-1 and V is TRBV18; 7 bases are shared with TRBD1. This CDR3 is 16 amino acids long. The germline V gene encodes CDR1 KGHSH and CDR2 LQKENI. The V gene end was trimmed by 0 bases and the J gene end by 2 bases; junction bases not matched to a gene: 4. The CDR3 DNA follows: TGTGCCAGCTCACCACCGGGACAGTATGCCTACAATGAGCAGTTCTTC. Its translation is CASSPPGQYAYNEQFF. The whole variable domain, remainder taken from reference TRBV18 and TRBJ2-1, is NAGVMQNPRHLVRRRGQEARLRCSPMKGHSHVYWYRQLPEEGLKFMVYLQKENIIDESGMPKERFSAEFPKEGPSILRIQQVVRGDSAAYFCASSPPGQYAYNEQFFGPGTRLTVL.

This chain links TRBV5-1 with TRBJ2-2; 8 bases line up with TRBD2. J gave up 6 bases and V 4 bases, and 5 bases lay outside the gene matches. The germline V gene encodes CDR1 SGHRS and CDR2 YFSETQ. CDR3 size: 14 residues. CDR3 residues: CASSLTSGPGELFF. DNA of the CDR3: TGCGCCAGCAGCCTCACTAGCGGCCCCGGGGAGCTGTTTTTT. The full variable domain, with the rest looked up from reference TRBV5-1 and TRBJ2-2, is KAGVTQTPRYLIKTRGQQVTLSCSPISGHRSVSWYQQTPGQGLQFLFEYFSETQRNKGNFPGRFSGRQFSNSRSEMNVSTLELGDSALYLCASSLTSGPGELFFGEGSRLTVL.

This clone was counted a few times. CDR3 region: CASSWAGTRELFF. The CDR3, as DNA: TGCGCCAGCAGCTGGGCGGGAACCCGGGAGCTGTTTTTT. The chain carries TRBV5-1 and TRBJ2-2; D might be TRBD2 (6 bases). V lost 3 bases and J 9 bases, leaving 12 bases between the germline ends. The CDR3 extends over 13 amino acids. Germline CDR1 and CDR2: SGHRS and YFSETQ.

The chain combines TRBV19 with TRBJ2-7; D is perhaps TRBD1 (5 bases). V was trimmed by 3 bases and J by 3 bases, leaving 12 bases between them. The CDR3 consists of 14 residues. Germline V CDR1 and CDR2: LNHDA, SQIVND (reference sequence). CDR3 bases: TGTGCCAGTAGTATCCGCAGGGCGCACTACGAGCAGTACTTC. Its protein is CASSIRRAHYEQYF.

The rearrangement uses TRBV4-3 and TRBJ2-4; 8 bases align to TRBD2. Germline V gene sequence: CDR1 LGHNA, CDR2 YSLEER. The CDR3 contains 19 residues. The V segment lost 0 bases and the J segment 2 bases; nucleotides outside the gene matches: 12. The CDR3 is CASSQEIVSGVPTKNIQYF. CDR3 bases: TGCGCCAGCAGCCAAGAAATTGTTAGCGGGGTTCCTACCAAAAACATTCAGTACTTC.

There are a few counts of this clone. As DNA, the CDR3 is TGTGCCAGCAGTTACGGGCGCCCGGGGGTCGGAAACACCATATATTTT. Translating it yields CASSYGRPGVGNTIYF. The chain uses TRBV6-5 and TRBJ1-3; D may be TRBD1 (5 bases). V was clipped by 2 bases and J by 4 bases, with 15 bases between them. CDR1 is MNHEY, CDR2 SVGAGI, per germline. CDR3 length: 16 residues.

The rearrangement links TRBV18 to TRBJ2-5; perhaps TRBD1 as D (6 bases). From germline, CDR1 is KGHSH and CDR2 LQKENI. Trimming left V 3 bases short and J 0 bases short, with 8 bases between. This CDR3 spans 14 amino acids. CDR3 sequence: CASSPDSDQETQYF. DNA of the CDR3: TGTGCCAGCTCACCGGACAGCGACCAAGAGACCCAGTACTTC.